These T cell receptor beta chains were read from a single sample in a study of blood T cell repertoires in COVID-19. Produced via immunoSEQ multiplex PCR; TCRdb's table is partial and in-frame only. The sample holds fewer than 350,000 clones, roughly 90% seen once. The sample taken for sequencing was peripheral blood. The receptors come from a woman younger than 45 with COVID-19, enrolled during active disease. Each CDR3 is given with its conserved first and last residue. Each record gives: V gene, D gene, clone size, J gene, CDR3 protein, CDR3 DNA. The D gene is left open where the match is weak. Part of the rows lack a size; the others show once, few, many or a class for expanded clones.

>TRBV6-5|TRBD2|once|TRBJ2-1
CASTSSGRWNEQFF
TGTGCCAGCACCTCTAGCGGGAGGTGGAATGAGCAGTTCTTC
>TRBV6-5|TRBD2|NA|TRBJ2-7
CASSLAGGPYEQYF
TGTGCCAGCAGTCTAGCGGGAGGGCCGTACGAGCAGTACTTC
>TRBV7-2|TRBD1|NA|TRBJ1-5
CASSTQGAFSNQPQHF
TGTGCCAGCAGCACCCAGGGGGCCTTTAGCAATCAGCCCCAGCATTTT
>TRBV2|NA|NA|TRBJ2-5
CASRLAWETQYF
TGTGCCAGCAGGTTGGCCTGGGAGACCCAGTACTTC
>TRBV4-2|NA|NA|TRBJ1-1
CASSQRPGGTEEAFF
TGTGCCAGCAGCCAGCGACCCGGCGGGACGGAGGAAGCTTTCTTT
>TRBV18|NA|NA|TRBJ1-1
CASSPPSGAEAFF
TGTGCCAGCTCACCACCGAGCGGAGCTGAAGCTTTCTTT
>TRBV12-3/TRBV12-4|NA|NA|TRBJ1-1
CASSWGREAFF
TGTGCCAGCTCCTGGGGCAGGGAAGCTTTCTTT
>TRBV6-2/TRBV6-3|NA|NA|TRBJ1-2
CASSYSGSYYGYTF
TGTGCCAGCAGTTACTCCGGGTCCTACTATGGCTACACCTTC
>TRBV30|NA|NA|TRBJ2-7
CAWSVLIEQYF
TGTGCCTGGAGTGTACTAATCGAGCAGTACTTC
>TRBV30|NA|NA|TRBJ1-2
CAWNNRGDSNYGYTF
TGTGCCTGGAATAATCGGGGAGATTCTAACTATGGCTACACCTTC
>TRBV5-5|NA|NA|TRBJ1-1
CASTEQGTPEAFF
TGTGCCAGCACCGAACAGGGAACGCCTGAAGCTTTCTTT
>TRBV30|NA|NA|TRBJ1-1
CAWNIGQPHMNTEAFF
TGTGCCTGGAACATAGGACAGCCTCACATGAACACTGAAGCTTTCTTT
>TRBV4-3|NA|NA|TRBJ2-7
CASSQEVAENYEQYF
TGCGCCAGCAGCCAAGAGGTAGCGGAAAACTACGAGCAGTACTTC
>TRBV10-3|NA|NA|TRBJ1-1
CAGSGRGGLGTEAFF
TGTGCCGGATCAGGCCGAGGAGGGCTGGGCACTGAAGCTTTCTTT
>TRBV5-5|NA|NA|TRBJ2-2
CATSTANTGELFF
TGTGCCACGAGTACAGCGAACACCGGGGAGCTGTTTTTT
>TRBV7-2|NA|NA|TRBJ1-5
CASSPVQGQPQHF
TGTGCCAGCAGCCCGGTGCAGGGTCAGCCCCAGCATTTT
>TRBV11-2|NA|NA|TRBJ2-3
CASSLAGATDTQYF
TGTGCCAGCAGCTTAGCGGGAGCCACAGATACGCAGTATTTT
>TRBV19|NA|NA|TRBJ1-5
CASSPGHVFPGNQPQHF
TGTGCCAGTAGTCCGGGACATGTTTTCCCCGGAAATCAGCCCCAGCATTTT
>TRBV12-3/TRBV12-4|TRBD1|NA|TRBJ1-2
CASSLDRGHGYTF
TGTGCCAGCAGTTTAGACAGGGGGCATGGCTACACCTTC
>TRBV29-1|TRBD2|NA|TRBJ2-5
CSVVGLAGETQYF
TGCAGCGTAGTGGGACTAGCGGGAGAGACCCAGTACTTC
>TRBV7-6|TRBD1|NA|TRBJ1-6
CASSLSGTGNSPLHF
TGTGCCAGCAGCTTATCTGGGACAGGAAATTCACCCCTCCACTTT
>TRBV2|NA|NA|TRBJ2-5
CASRLQGQETQYF
TGTGCCAGCAGACTACAGGGTCAAGAGACCCAGTACTTC
>TRBV2|TRBD1|NA|TRBJ1-2
CASSGQGAGGYTF
TGTGCCAGCAGTGGACAGGGGGCGGGCGGCTACACCTTC
>TRBV5-6|TRBD1|NA|TRBJ1-1
CASSKGQGNTEAFF
TGTGCCAGCAGCAAAGGACAGGGAAACACTGAAGCTTTCTTT
>TRBV28|NA|NA|TRBJ1-1
CASSLYRTNTEAFF
TGTGCCAGCAGTTTATACAGGACGAACACTGAAGCTTTCTTT
>TRBV11-2|TRBD1|once|TRBJ2-2
CASSLVQGDAGELFF
TGTGCCAGCAGCTTAGTTCAGGGGGACGCCGGGGAGCTGTTTTTT
>TRBV4-3|TRBD2|NA|TRBJ2-1
CASSQDLRLAGNEQFF
TGCGCCAGCAGCCAAGATTTAAGACTAGCTGGCAATGAGCAGTTCTTC
>TRBV13|NA|NA|TRBJ2-7
CASSLRTPYEQYF
TGTGCCAGCAGCTTACGGACACCCTACGAGCAGTACTTC
>TRBV2|NA|NA|TRBJ2-2
CAGRDTNTGELFF
TGTGCCGGAAGGGACACGAACACCGGGGAGCTGTTTTTT
>TRBV5-4|TRBD2|NA|TRBJ2-3
CASSLAGGPSDTQYF
TGTGCCAGCAGCTTGGCGGGAGGGCCCTCAGATACGCAGTATTTT
>TRBV28|TRBD1|NA|TRBJ1-6
CASSLRGTGGNSPLHF
TGTGCCAGCAGTTTACGCGGGACAGGGGGAAATTCACCCCTCCACTTT
>TRBV13|NA|NA|TRBJ1-3
CASSFRPGNTIYF
TGTGCCAGCAGCTTCCGTCCTGGAAACACCATATATTTT
>TRBV29-1|TRBD1|NA|TRBJ1-2
CSVPGTGGGYTF
TGCAGCGTTCCCGGGACAGGGGGCGGCTACACCTTC
>TRBV15|TRBD1|NA|TRBJ1-2
CATSRYGQGARNIGGYTF
TGTGCCACCAGCAGATACGGACAGGGGGCAAGGAATATAGGGGGCTACACCTTC
>TRBV11-1|NA|NA|TRBJ2-7
CASSPRGGPTEQYF
TGTGCCAGCAGCCCGCGGGGCGGACCAACGGAGCAGTACTTC
>TRBV5-1|NA|NA|TRBJ2-2
CASSSFDRPGELFF
TGCGCCAGCAGCTCCTTCGACAGGCCCGGGGAGCTGTTTTTT
>TRBV2|TRBD2|NA|TRBJ2-3
CASRHRLAGGPDTQYF
TGTGCCAGCAGGCATAGACTAGCGGGAGGCCCAGATACGCAGTATTTT
>TRBV7-3|TRBD2|NA|TRBJ2-1
CASSLTPGGGDEQFF
TGTGCCAGCAGCCTAACCCCCGGGGGGGGAGATGAGCAGTTCTTC
>TRBV18|NA|NA|TRBJ1-6
CASSPGLRTSYNSPLHF
TGTGCCAGCTCACCGGGACTCAGAACCTCCTATAATTCACCCCTCCACTTT
>TRBV4-1|TRBD2|NA|TRBJ2-5
CASSPMGGLGGQETQYF
TGCGCCAGCAGCCCCATGGGGGGGTTAGGTGGTCAAGAGACCCAGTACTTC
>TRBV28|NA|NA|TRBJ2-5
CASSLEIAEGETQYF
TGTGCCAGCAGTTTAGAGATAGCGGAGGGGGAGACCCAGTACTTC
>TRBV18|NA|NA|TRBJ1-1
CASSPNRGGRDTEAFF
TGTGCCAGCTCACCCAATCGGGGGGGGCGGGACACTGAAGCTTTCTTT
>TRBV28|NA|NA|TRBJ1-6
CASSVVFPGTNSPLHF
TGTGCCAGCAGTGTCGTCTTCCCGGGAACCAATTCACCCCTCCACTTT
>TRBV9|TRBD2|NA|TRBJ2-1
CASSPLASGYNEQFF
TGTGCCAGCAGCCCCCTGGCTAGCGGATACAATGAGCAGTTCTTC
>TRBV15|NA|NA|TRBJ1-2
CATSRDYQGGYTF
TGTGCCACCAGCAGAGATTACCAGGGTGGCTACACCTTC
>TRBV11-1|NA|NA|TRBJ2-7
CASSRGSSGYEQYF
TGTGCCAGCAGCCGTGGAAGTAGCGGCTACGAGCAGTACTTC
>TRBV5-1|TRBD2|NA|TRBJ2-3
CASAPLAGDTDTQYF
TGCGCCAGCGCCCCGCTAGCGGGAGACACAGATACGCAGTATTTT
>TRBV6-6|TRBD1|NA|TRBJ2-7
CASSLTGGEAYEQYF
TGTGCCAGCAGTTTGACAGGGGGCGAAGCCTACGAGCAGTACTTC